These T cell receptor beta chains were read from a single sample in a study of response to subunit inactivated influenza vaccine. One entry per CDR3 protein results from TCRdb running MiXCR on the RT-PCR reads. The sample contains 700,000 to 900,000 distinct CDR3 sequences, approximately 22% of which appear only once. Sample: PBMCs from blood, taken around 5 days after vaccination. These receptors all stem from a man aged 45-65 years who received an inactivated influenza vaccine. The CDR3 runs from the conserved cysteine through the conserved F or W. Each record gives: V gene, clone size, D gene, J gene, CDR3 DNA, CDR3 protein. D genes are given only for firm matches. For some rows the clone size is stated as once, few or many, or as a class when expanded; others skip it.

V: TRBV4-2
size: -
D: TRBD2
J: TRBJ2-1
DNA: TGTGCCAGCAGCCGAACTGGGACTAGCGGGGGGAGCTCCTACAATGAGCAGTTCTTC
CDR3: CASSRTGTSGGSSYNEQFF

V: TRBV29-1
size: -
D: -
J: TRBJ2-7
DNA: TGCAGCGTTGGCGTCCTTGGTAACGAGCAGTACTTC
CDR3: CSVGVLGNEQYF

V: TRBV5-6
size: few
D: -
J: TRBJ1-4
DNA: TGTGCCAGCAGCTGGGGGACGGTCAGTGAAAAACTGTTTTTT
CDR3: CASSWGTVSEKLFF

V: TRBV20-1
size: -
D: TRBD2
J: TRBJ2-7
DNA: TGCAGTGCCCTCGGGCTAGCGGTTACCTACGAGCAGTACTTC
CDR3: CSALGLAVTYEQYF

V: TRBV7-7
size: -
D: -
J: TRBJ2-1
DNA: TGTGCCAGCAGCACAGGACTGGGCAATGAGCAGTTCTTC
CDR3: CASSTGLGNEQFF

V: TRBV6-2/TRBV6-3
size: few
D: TRBD1
J: TRBJ1-2
DNA: TGTGCCAGCAGTGGTCGTGCCAGGGGGTTCGGAGGCTACACCTTC
CDR3: CASSGRARGFGGYTF

V: TRBV4-3
size: -
D: -
J: TRBJ1-1
DNA: TGCGCCAGCAGCCAAGAATGGGACCCTGGGGAGAACACTGAAGCTTTCTTT
CDR3: CASSQEWDPGENTEAFF

V: TRBV5-1
size: few
D: TRBD1
J: TRBJ1-1
DNA: TGCGCCAGCAGCGCCGTCCCGGGACAGGGAACTGAAGCTTTCTTT
CDR3: CASSAVPGQGTEAFF

V: TRBV5-1
size: once
D: TRBD1
J: TRBJ2-5
DNA: TGCGCCAGCAGCGACGGACAGGGGAGAGAGACCCAGTACTTC
CDR3: CASSDGQGRETQYF

V: TRBV5-5
size: few
D: TRBD1
J: TRBJ2-7
DNA: TGTGCCAGCAGCTTGTTCCTCGGTCCGGGACAGGGGAAGTACGAGCAGTACTTC
CDR3: CASSLFLGPGQGKYEQYF

V: TRBV29-1
size: few
D: -
J: TRBJ1-2
DNA: TGCAGCGTTGAACACCGGCGGGACTATGGCTACACCTTC
CDR3: CSVEHRRDYGYTF

V: TRBV7-2
size: few
D: -
J: TRBJ1-1
DNA: TGTGCCAGCAGCTTTTTGGACACTGAAGCTTTCTTT
CDR3: CASSFLDTEAFF

V: TRBV12-3/TRBV12-4
size: few
D: -
J: TRBJ1-3
DNA: TGTGCCAGCAGTTTACTGGGGCGGGGCTCTGGAAACACCATATATTTT
CDR3: CASSLLGRGSGNTIYF

V: TRBV11-2
size: few
D: -
J: TRBJ2-5
DNA: TGTGCCAGCAGCATTCACAAGGGAGAGACCCAGTACTTC
CDR3: CASSIHKGETQYF

V: TRBV20-1
size: few
D: -
J: TRBJ1-5
DNA: TGCAGTGCTTACGACCCTAACAGGAGGAATCAGCCCCAGCATTTT
CDR3: CSAYDPNRRNQPQHF

V: TRBV12-3/TRBV12-4
size: few
D: -
J: TRBJ1-1
DNA: TGTGCCAGCAACACCCATACAGGTGAAGCTTTCTTT
CDR3: CASNTHTGEAFF

V: TRBV10-3
size: few
D: -
J: TRBJ2-3
DNA: TGTGCCATGAGGCTTGTTCTCACAGATACGCAGTATTTT
CDR3: CAMRLVLTDTQYF

V: TRBV4-2
size: -
D: -
J: TRBJ2-4
DNA: TGTGCCAGCAGCCAAGAACTCACTAGTCTGGACATTCAGTACTTC
CDR3: CASSQELTSLDIQYF

V: TRBV5-5
size: -
D: TRBD1
J: TRBJ2-1
DNA: TGTGCCAGCAGCTTACTGGACAGGGGGCTTCTTGAGCAGTTCTTC
CDR3: CASSLLDRGLLEQFF

V: TRBV3-1
size: -
D: TRBD2
J: TRBJ2-5
DNA: TGTGCCAGCAGCCAAGACCGGTCCGGACTAGCGGGAGCAAGCCAAGAGACCCAGTACTTC
CDR3: CASSQDRSGLAGASQETQYF

V: TRBV7-2
size: few
D: TRBD1
J: TRBJ2-7
DNA: TGTGCCAGCAGTTCCAGAGGGACAGGGCGTCACGAGCAGTACTTC
CDR3: CASSSRGTGRHEQYF

V: TRBV24-1
size: few
D: TRBD1
J: TRBJ2-1
DNA: TGTGCCACCAGTGATTGGACAGGGTACCATGAGCAGTTCTTC
CDR3: CATSDWTGYHEQFF

V: TRBV7-9
size: few
D: TRBD1
J: TRBJ2-3
DNA: TGTGCCAGCAGCTACCGGACAGGGGGAAACACAGATACGCAGTATTTT
CDR3: CASSYRTGGNTDTQYF

V: TRBV24-1
size: -
D: TRBD1
J: TRBJ1-5
DNA: TGTGCCACCAGTGACCGACAGGGGTGGCAGCCCCAGCATTTT
CDR3: CATSDRQGWQPQHF

V: TRBV7-8
size: -
D: TRBD2
J: TRBJ2-7
DNA: TGTGCCAGCAGCTTAGCGCTGTGGACTAGCGCGAGCGACTACGAGCAGTACTTC
CDR3: CASSLALWTSASDYEQYF

V: TRBV24-1
size: -
D: -
J: TRBJ2-5
DNA: TGTGCCACCAGTGATAGCGCTAATCTAGAGACCCAGTACTTC
CDR3: CATSDSANLETQYF

V: TRBV4-2
size: many
D: -
J: TRBJ2-7
DNA: TGTGCCAGCAGCCAAGATTGGGCATTCGGGTCCTACGAGCAGTACTTC
CDR3: CASSQDWAFGSYEQYF

V: TRBV18
size: -
D: -
J: TRBJ2-7
DNA: TGTGCCAGCTCACTACTTCACGCTGGGGAGTACGAGCAGTACTTC
CDR3: CASSLLHAGEYEQYF

V: TRBV11-2
size: few
D: -
J: TRBJ2-4
DNA: TGTGCCAGCAGCTTAGGCAGGAGTAGCATTCAGTACTTC
CDR3: CASSLGRSSIQYF

V: TRBV27
size: -
D: TRBD2
J: TRBJ2-7
DNA: TGTGCCAGCAGTTTATCTGGCGGGGGATTCAACGAGCAGTACTTC
CDR3: CASSLSGGGFNEQYF

V: TRBV29-1
size: many
D: TRBD2
J: TRBJ2-7
DNA: TGCAGCGTGCGGGAGGGGTTAAGCTCCTACGAGCAGTACTTC
CDR3: CSVREGLSSYEQYF

V: TRBV7-9
size: -
D: TRBD2
J: TRBJ2-4
DNA: TGTGCCAGCAGCGCCGGGACTAGCGGGAAAAACATTCAGTACTTC
CDR3: CASSAGTSGKNIQYF

V: TRBV5-6
size: few
D: -
J: TRBJ1-1
DNA: TGTGCCAGCAGCTTGCGGGACGTACGTGAAGCTTTCTTT
CDR3: CASSLRDVREAFF

V: TRBV12-3/TRBV12-4
size: many
D: -
J: TRBJ1-1
DNA: TGTGCCAGCAGTTTAGGTCAGGGGTTTGAAGCTTTCTTT
CDR3: CASSLGQGFEAFF

V: TRBV29-1
size: -
D: -
J: TRBJ2-5
DNA: TGCAGCGTTGTGAGCAGGGACGAGACCCAGTACTTC
CDR3: CSVVSRDETQYF

V: TRBV20-1
size: -
D: -
J: TRBJ1-2
DNA: TGCAGTGCTAGAGATTCTAGAGACAGCACCAACTATGGCTACACCTTC
CDR3: CSARDSRDSTNYGYTF

V: TRBV7-2
size: -
D: TRBD2
J: TRBJ2-3
DNA: TGTGCCAGCAGCTCACTAGCGGGAGGCTTCACAGATACGCAGTATTTT
CDR3: CASSSLAGGFTDTQYF

V: TRBV12-3/TRBV12-4
size: few
D: -
J: TRBJ2-7
DNA: TGTGCCAGCAGCCCCCGCCGAACCGAGCAGTACTTC
CDR3: CASSPRRTEQYF

V: TRBV7-2
size: few
D: TRBD1
J: TRBJ2-2
DNA: TGTGCCAGCAGCGCAGGGACAGCCAGCACCGGGGAGCTGTTTTTT
CDR3: CASSAGTASTGELFF

V: TRBV19
size: once
D: TRBD2
J: TRBJ2-1
DNA: TGTGCCAGTAGTTTTACGGGGGGGCGAGTTTACAATGAGCAGTTCTTC
CDR3: CASSFTGGRVYNEQFF

V: TRBV9
size: -
D: -
J: TRBJ1-4
DNA: TGTGCCAGCAGCCCAGACGGTGCAACTAATGAAAAACTGTTTTTT
CDR3: CASSPDGATNEKLFF

V: TRBV5-1
size: few
D: -
J: TRBJ1-1
DNA: TGCGCCAGCAGCTTGGATGCTCAGGGGACCGCTGAAGCTTTCTTT
CDR3: CASSLDAQGTAEAFF

V: TRBV27
size: few
D: TRBD2
J: TRBJ2-7
DNA: TGTGCCAGCACCCCAAGCGGGACGGGATACTACGAGCAGTACTTC
CDR3: CASTPSGTGYYEQYF

V: TRBV24-1
size: few
D: -
J: TRBJ2-4
DNA: TGTGCCACCAGTGATATCGGGACGCTGATAGCCAAAAACATTCAGTACTTC
CDR3: CATSDIGTLIAKNIQYF

V: TRBV10-3
size: few
D: TRBD1
J: TRBJ1-2
DNA: TGTGCCAGCGCACAGGGGGCGCAGGGCTACACCTTC
CDR3: CASAQGAQGYTF

V: TRBV4-3
size: -
D: -
J: TRBJ2-7
DNA: TGCGCCAGCAGCCAAGGGTCCGTGGGCTACGAGCAGTACTTC
CDR3: CASSQGSVGYEQYF

V: TRBV9
size: few
D: -
J: TRBJ1-1
DNA: TGTGCCAGCAGCGTAAGTGGGGAGGGCACTGAAGCTTTCTTT
CDR3: CASSVSGEGTEAFF

V: TRBV3-1
size: -
D: TRBD2
J: TRBJ2-5
DNA: TGTGCCAGCAGCCAAGAAAGACTAGCGAGCAGACAAGAGACCCAGTACTTC
CDR3: CASSQERLASRQETQYF

V: TRBV5-1
size: few
D: TRBD2
J: TRBJ2-1
DNA: TGCGCCAGCAGCTTCAGACTAGCGGGGGACAATGAGCAGTTCTTC
CDR3: CASSFRLAGDNEQFF

V: TRBV20-1
size: few
D: -
J: TRBJ2-1
DNA: TGCAGTGCTGTCTCGAGCGGGCCCCATGAGCAGTTCTTC
CDR3: CSAVSSGPHEQFF

V: TRBV6-1
size: -
D: -
J: TRBJ2-3
DNA: TGTGCCGTCAGTAGGGGAGTAGCAGATACGCAGTATTTT
CDR3: CAVSRGVADTQYF

V: TRBV15
size: -
D: -
J: TRBJ2-7
DNA: TGTGCCACCAGCAGTGCACTGTCCCCCCAGTCCATCTCCTACGAGCAGTACTTC
CDR3: CATSSALSPQSISYEQYF

V: TRBV5-1
size: few
D: -
J: TRBJ2-2
DNA: TGCGCCAGCAGCGTTTGGGTACGCGGGATGGACGCCGGGGAGCTGTTTTTT
CDR3: CASSVWVRGMDAGELFF

V: TRBV19
size: -
D: -
J: TRBJ2-7
DNA: TGTGCCAGTAGTATTCGGGCCGGATACTACGAGCAGTACTTC
CDR3: CASSIRAGYYEQYF

V: TRBV3-1
size: -
D: TRBD1
J: TRBJ2-3
DNA: TGTGCCAGCAGCCCCCCGACAGGGGCGACAGATACGCAGTATTTT
CDR3: CASSPPTGATDTQYF